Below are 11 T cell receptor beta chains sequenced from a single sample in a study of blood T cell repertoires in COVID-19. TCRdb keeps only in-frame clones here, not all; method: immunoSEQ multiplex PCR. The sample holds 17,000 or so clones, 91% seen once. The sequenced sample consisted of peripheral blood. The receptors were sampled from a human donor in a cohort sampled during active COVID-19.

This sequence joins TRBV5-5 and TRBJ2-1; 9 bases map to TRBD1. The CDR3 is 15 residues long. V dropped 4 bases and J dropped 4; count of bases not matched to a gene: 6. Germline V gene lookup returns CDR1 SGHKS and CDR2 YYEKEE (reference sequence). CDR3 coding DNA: TGTGCCAGCAGCGCCGGGACAGGGTTTTACAATGAGCAGTTCTTC. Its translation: CASSAGTGFYNEQFF.

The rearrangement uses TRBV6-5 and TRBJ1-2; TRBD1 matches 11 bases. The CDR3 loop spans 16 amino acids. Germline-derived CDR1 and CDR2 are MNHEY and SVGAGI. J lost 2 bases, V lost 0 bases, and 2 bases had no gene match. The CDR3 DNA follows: TGTGCCAGCAGTTACTCTCGGACAGGGGGCAACTATGGCTACACCTTC. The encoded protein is CASSYSRTGGNYGYTF.

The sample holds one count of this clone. The CDR3 loop is CAISDYSSGNTIYF. The DNA of the CDR3 is TGTGCCATCAGTGATTACAGCTCTGGAAACACCATATATTTT. V usage is TRBV10-3 and J usage is TRBJ1-3; D uncertain. The CDR3 loop spans 14 amino acids. V shed 3 bases and J shed 0 bases, with 6 bases lying between them. The germline V gene encodes CDR1 ENHRY and CDR2 SYGVKD.

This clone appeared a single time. This CDR3 is CASSVENRDTQYF. CDR3 nucleotides: TGTGCCAGCAGCGTAGAGAACAGAGATACGCAGTATTTT. The chain recombines TRBV9 with TRBJ2-3; D call uncertain. The CDR3 spans 13 residues. Germline assignment: CDR1 SGDLS and CDR2 YYNGEE. V shed 0 bases and J shed 5 bases, with 7 bases lying between them.

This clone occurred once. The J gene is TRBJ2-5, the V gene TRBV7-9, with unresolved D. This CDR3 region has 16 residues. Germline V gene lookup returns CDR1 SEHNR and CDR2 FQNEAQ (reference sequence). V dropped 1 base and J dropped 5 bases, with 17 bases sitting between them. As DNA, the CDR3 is TGTGCCAGCAGCTTAGGACTGACGGATAGGCAGGAGACCCAGTACTTC. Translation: CASSLGLTDRQETQYF.

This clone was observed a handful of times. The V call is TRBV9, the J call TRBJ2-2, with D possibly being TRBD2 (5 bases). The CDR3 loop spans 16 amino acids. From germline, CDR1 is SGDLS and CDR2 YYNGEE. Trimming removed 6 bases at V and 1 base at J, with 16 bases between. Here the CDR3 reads CASTLPPGKNTGELFF. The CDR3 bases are TGTGCCAGCACCCTCCCGCCGGGAAAGAACACCGGGGAGCTGTTTTTT.

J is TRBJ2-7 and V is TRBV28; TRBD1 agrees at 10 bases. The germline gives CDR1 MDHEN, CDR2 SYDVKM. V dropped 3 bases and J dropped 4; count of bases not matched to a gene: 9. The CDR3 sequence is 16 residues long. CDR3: CASSLLPGQGTYEQYF. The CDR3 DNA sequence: TGTGCCAGCAGTTTGCTTCCGGGACAGGGGACGTACGAGCAGTACTTC. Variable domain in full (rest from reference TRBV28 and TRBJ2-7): DVKVTQSSRYLVKRTGEKVFLECVQDMDHENMFWYRQDPGLGLRLIYFSYDVKMKEKGDIPEGYSVSREKKERFSLILESASTNQTSMYLCASSLLPGQGTYEQYFGPGTRLTVT.

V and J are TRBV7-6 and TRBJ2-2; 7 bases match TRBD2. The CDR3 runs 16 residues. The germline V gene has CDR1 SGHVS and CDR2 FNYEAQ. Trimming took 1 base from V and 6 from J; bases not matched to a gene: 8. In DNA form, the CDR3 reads TGTGCCAGCAGCTTAGTGGCCCTAGCGGCGCCCGGGGAGCTGTTTTTT. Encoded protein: CASSLVALAAPGELFF.

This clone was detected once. In nucleotides, the CDR3 is TGTGCCAGCAGCTTAGGGGACAGGATTGATGGCTACACCTTC. Translated: CASSLGDRIDGYTF. V gene TRBV7-9 combines with J gene TRBJ1-2; 8 bases align to TRBD1. Germline loops: CDR1 SEHNR, CDR2 FQNEAQ (reference sequence). V was clipped by 1 base and J by 6 bases; unmatched bases: 4. The length of the CDR3 is 14 residues.

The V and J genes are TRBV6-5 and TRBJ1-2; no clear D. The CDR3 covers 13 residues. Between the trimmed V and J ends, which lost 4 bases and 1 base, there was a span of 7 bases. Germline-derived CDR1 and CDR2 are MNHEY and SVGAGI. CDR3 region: CASSFPDNYGYTF. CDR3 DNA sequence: TGTGCCAGCAGTTTCCCAGATAACTATGGCTACACCTTC.

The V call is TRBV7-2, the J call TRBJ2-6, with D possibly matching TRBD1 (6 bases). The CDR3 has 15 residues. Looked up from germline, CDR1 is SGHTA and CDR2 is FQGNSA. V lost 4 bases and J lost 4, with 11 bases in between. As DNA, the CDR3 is TGTGCCAGCAGCTCGACAGGCTTGGGGGCCAACGTCCTGACTTTC. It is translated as CASSSTGLGANVLTF.